Below are 26 T cell receptor beta chains sequenced from a single sample in a study of blood T cell repertoires in COVID-19. Clones were sequenced by immunoSEQ multiplex PCR, and TCRdb holds only the in-frame ones, with some missing. This table holds under 100,000 clones, 89% found once. Sequencing was carried out using peripheral blood. Receptors were obtained from a man over 45 with acute or convalescent COVID-19.

This clone came up once. V gene TRBV19 combines with J gene TRBJ1-5, with D perhaps TRBD1 (6 bases). V was clipped by 5 bases and J by 7 bases, with 12 bases between them. The CDR3 has 13 residues. Germline lookup yields CDR1 LNHDA and CDR2 SQIVND (reference sequence). This chain's CDR3 is CASSGAGDQPQHF. In DNA form, the CDR3 reads TGTGCCAGTAGTGGGGCAGGGGACCAGCCCCAGCATTTT.

The chain couples TRBV2 to TRBJ1-1; no definite D call. The CDR3 totals 15 residues. The V end lost 2 bases, the J end lost 0 bases, and 10 bases lay between the germline ends. Germline CDR1 is SNHLY and CDR2 is FYNNEI. The CDR3 sequence is CASSEREAVNTEAFF. DNA for the CDR3: TGTGCCAGCAGTGAAAGGGAGGCGGTGAACACTGAAGCTTTCTTT. The complete variable domain, with remaining parts taken from reference TRBV2 and TRBJ1-1, reads EPEVTQTPSHQVTQMGQEVILRCVPISNHLYFYWYRQILGQKVEFLVSFYNNEISEKSEIFDDQFSVERPDGSNFTLKIRSTKLEDSAMYFCASSEREAVNTEAFFGQGTRLTVV.

This rearrangement joins TRBV28 to TRBJ2-5; no firm D call. CDR3 length equals 11 residues. V lost 8 bases to trimming and J lost 0 bases, with 4 bases between them. The germline V gene has CDR1 MDHEN and CDR2 SYDVKM. CDR3 coding DNA: TGTGCCAGCCGGGACCAAGAGACCCAGTACTTC. Protein: CASRDQETQYF.

This sequence joins TRBV5-5 and TRBJ1-6, with 7 bases aligning to TRBD1. The V and J ends lost 0 bases and 4 bases, in that order; junction bases with no gene match: 4. This CDR3 has 16 amino acids. Germline CDR1 SGHKS, CDR2 YYEKEE (reference sequence). CDR3 sequence reads: CASSLGGQIYNSPLHF. DNA of the CDR3: TGTGCCAGCAGCTTGGGGGGACAGATATATAATTCACCCCTCCACTTT.

J is TRBJ2-7 and V is TRBV25-1; 10 bases map to TRBD1. The CDR3 extends over 16 amino acids. The trim removed 1 base at V and 0 bases at J, leaving 3 bases unmatched. CDR1 and CDR2 from the germline V gene are MGHDK and SYGVNS. CDR3 DNA: TGTGCCAGCAGTGAATCGAGGACAGGGGGCTCCTACGAGCAGTACTTC. Translating it yields CASSESRTGGSYEQYF.

J is TRBJ1-2 and V is TRBV7-9; D might be TRBD1 (5 bases). V gave up 5 bases and J gave up 7 bases, with 20 bases separating them. The CDR3 is 15 residues long. In germline, CDR1 is SEHNR, CDR2 FQNEAQ (reference sequence). CDR3 sequence: CASSPGTLNEGGYTF. The CDR3 DNA is TGTGCCAGCAGCCCCGGGACTCTCAACGAGGGTGGCTACACCTTC.

The chain links TRBV19 to TRBJ2-2; no reliable D call. Germline CDR1 and CDR2: LNHDA and SQIVND (reference sequence). The CDR3 covers 16 residues. The V end was cut by 3 bases, the J end by 2 bases, with 13 bases between. CDR3 loop: CASSITLGFNTGELFF. The CDR3 DNA reads as TGTGCCAGTAGTATTACTCTAGGCTTCAACACCGGGGAGCTGTTTTTT.

The chain has TRBV30 and TRBJ2-5; D perhaps matches TRBD2 (7 bases). Germline CDR1 reads GTSNPN; CDR2 reads SVGIG (reference sequence). The CDR3 extends over 12 amino acids. Deletions cut 1 base from V and 8 bases from J, with 11 bases between. CDR3 nucleotide sequence: TGTGCCTGGAGTGGGGGGGGGCAAACCCAGTACTTC. It codes for CAWSGGGQTQYF.

The chain is built from TRBV19 and TRBJ1-5; 7 bases are a match to TRBD1. After removal of 4 bases from V and 0 bases from J, the junction contained 15 bases not matched to a gene. In germline, CDR1 is LNHDA, CDR2 SQIVND (reference sequence). The CDR3 consists of 19 residues. The CDR3 loop is CASSRAAAGQTYSNQPQHF. The CDR3 DNA follows: TGTGCCAGTAGTAGAGCAGCCGCGGGACAGACTTATAGCAATCAGCCCCAGCATTTT.

The CDR3 region is CAMSTRGDTGELFF. CDR3 nucleotide sequence: TGTGCCATGTCAACTCGGGGGGACACCGGGGAGCTGTTTTTT. The V and J genes are TRBV19 and TRBJ2-2, with 7 bases lining up with TRBD2. V gave up 10 bases and J gave up 3 bases; unmatched junction bases: 8. The germline V gene has CDR1 LNHDA and CDR2 SQIVND (reference sequence). The CDR3 has 14 amino acids. The entire variable domain, with the rest obtained from reference TRBV19 and TRBJ2-2, is as follows: DGGITQSPKYLFRKEGQNVTLSCEQNLNHDAMYWYRQDPGQGLRLIYYSQIVNDFQKGDIAEGYSVSREKKESFPLTVTSAQKNPTAFYLCAMSTRGDTGELFFGEGSRLTVL.

The J gene is TRBJ1-2, the V gene TRBV12-3 or TRBV12-4; 8 positions agree with TRBD1. This CDR3 region has 12 residues. Trimming cost V 5 bases and J 8 bases; bases outside gene matches: 4. In DNA, the CDR3 is TGTGCCAGCAGTGGACAGGGAGGAGGCTACACCTTC. Translation gives CASSGQGGGYTF.

The V call is TRBV28, the J call TRBJ2-3; 9 bases map to TRBD2. V lost 10 bases, J lost 0 bases, and 8 bases stayed unmatched. The CDR3 consists of 15 residues. Germline loops: CDR1 MDHEN, CDR2 SYDVKM. DNA for the CDR3: TGTGCCACAAAGACTAGCGGAGCTAGCACAGATACGCAGTATTTT. Translated: CATKTSGASTDTQYF.

The chain carries TRBV7-3 and TRBJ2-6; D may be TRBD1 (6 bases). CDR1 and CDR2 (germline): SGHTA, FQGTGA. The CDR3 runs 16 residues. Deletions cut 5 bases from V and 4 bases from J, with 15 bases between. The CDR3 is CASSLQQGTGANVLTF. The CDR3, as DNA: TGTGCCAGCAGCCTGCAACAGGGTACCGGGGCCAACGTCCTGACTTTC.

The rearrangement links TRBV11-2 to TRBJ2-1, with 7 bases that match TRBD1. The length of the CDR3 is 14 residues. The germline gives CDR1 SGHAT, CDR2 FQNNGV. V lost 1 base, J lost 9 bases, and 6 bases stayed unmatched. For the CDR3, the DNA is TGTGCCAGCAGCTTAGGTAGGGGGCTTGGTGAGCAGTTCTTC. As protein: CASSLGRGLGEQFF.

The chain couples TRBV29-1 to TRBJ1-1; no clear D gene. Germline assignment: CDR1 SQVTM and CDR2 ANQGSEA. V was shortened by 4 bases and J by 5 bases, with 14 bases between the two germline ends. This CDR3 contains 13 residues. CDR3 coding DNA: TGCAGCGTTGTAGTCGGGTTCGGAACTGAAGCTTTCTTT. Residues: CSVVVGFGTEAFF. The full variable domain, completed using reference TRBV29-1 and TRBJ1-1, is SAVISQKPSRDICQRGTSLTIQCQVDSQVTMMFWYRQQPGQSLTLIATANQGSEATYESGFVIDKFPISRPNLTFSTLTVSNMSPEDSSIYLCSVVVGFGTEAFFGQGTRLTVV.

The chain links TRBV5-1 to TRBJ2-5; D is possibly TRBD2 (5 bases). CDR3 length equals 15 residues. Trimming cost V 4 bases and J 2 bases, with 15 bases left between them. CDR1 SGHRS and CDR2 YFSETQ come from the germline V gene. This CDR3 reads CASSASGWIQETQYF. The DNA of the CDR3 is TGCGCCAGCAGCGCATCGGGGTGGATACAAGAGACCCAGTACTTC.

The chain recombines TRBV5-8 with TRBJ2-3, with D possibly matching TRBD1 (6 bases). Trimming shortened V by 1 base and J by 2 bases, and 11 bases separated the two germline ends. This CDR3 region has 15 residues. Germline-derived CDR1 and CDR2 are SGHTS and YDEGEE. This chain's CDR3 is CASSLYGGPTDTQYF. CDR3 nucleotides: TGTGCCAGCAGCTTGTATGGGGGCCCCACAGATACGCAGTATTTT.

This clone was seen a handful of times. V and J are TRBV5-1 and TRBJ1-2, with unresolved D. The CDR3 spans 12 residues. Germline loops: CDR1 SGHRS, CDR2 YFSETQ. The ends were cut back, 1 base at V and 6 bases at J, with 7 bases in the middle. CDR3 in amino acids: CASSLSQDGYTF. In DNA, the CDR3 is TGCGCCAGCAGCTTGTCCCAGGATGGCTACACCTTC.

The chain carries TRBV10-3 and TRBJ1-1; 7 bases map to TRBD1. The CDR3 runs 11 residues. The ends lost 5 bases at V and 8 bases at J; junction bases unmatched: 2. Germline values: CDR1 ENHRY, CDR2 SYGVKD. CDR3 residues: CAISKTGEAFF. The DNA for the CDR3 is TGTGCCATCAGTAAGACAGGGGAAGCTTTCTTT.

The CDR3 DNA is TGTGCCTGGAGTGCAACGACAGCTTTTAATGAAAAACTGTTTTTT. As protein: CAWSATTAFNEKLFF. This chain links TRBV30 with TRBJ1-4; possible D gene TRBD1, 5 bases. Between the trimmed V and J ends, which lost 1 base and 4 bases, there was a span of 13 bases. Germline CDR1 and CDR2: GTSNPN and SVGIG (reference sequence). The CDR3 covers 15 residues.

This clone was counted between two and nine times. J is TRBJ1-5 and V is TRBV15; no clear D gene. This CDR3 is 13 amino acids long. Germline V CDR1 and CDR2: LNHNV, YYDKDF (reference sequence). V gave up 5 bases and J gave up 2 bases, with 7 bases separating them. The CDR3 bases are TGTGCCACCAGCGCGGTACGCAATCAGCCCCAGCATTTT. This translates into CATSAVRNQPQHF.

The chain is built from TRBV7-2 and TRBJ1-2; the match to TRBD1 covers 7 bases. The CDR3 consists of 15 residues. The germline CDR1 and CDR2 sequences are SGHTA and FQGNSA. Trimming took 6 bases from V and 7 from J; bases not matched to a gene: 14. CDR3 nucleotides: TGTGCCAGCAGTTACTCTACGGAGGGGGCTGGTGGCTACACCTTC. Residues: CASSYSTEGAGGYTF.

The chain combines TRBV20-1 with TRBJ1-5, with D possibly matching TRBD1 (5 bases). The CDR3 sequence is 15 residues long. Germline V gene sequence: CDR1 DFQATT, CDR2 SNEGSKA (reference sequence). The V end was cut by 3 bases, the J end by 5 bases, with 17 bases between. The CDR3 DNA follows: TGCAGTGCTAGTATTAAACAGGCTCCTTATCAGCCCCAGCATTTT. Amino acid sequence: CSASIKQAPYQPQHF.

The chain recombines TRBV15 with TRBJ2-1; D call uncertain. Germline CDR1 reads LNHNV; CDR2 reads YYDKDF (reference sequence). CDR3 length equals 12 residues. V lost 9 bases to trimming and J lost 9 bases, with 15 bases between them. CDR3 sequence: CATGRRRGEQFF. As DNA, the CDR3 is TGTGCCACAGGCCGGCGGCGCGGTGAGCAGTTCTTC.

This chain joins TRBV30 and TRBJ1-1; a weak D match, TRBD1 (6 bases). V shed 3 bases and J shed 3 bases, with 11 bases lying between them. The V gene's germline CDR1 is GTSNPN and CDR2 SVGIG (reference sequence). The CDR3 length is 13 residues. CDR3 protein: CAWRNQGYTEAFF. The CDR3 DNA reads as TGTGCCTGGAGAAATCAGGGGTACACTGAAGCTTTCTTT.

The chain is built from TRBV7-2 and TRBJ2-1; D may be TRBD2 (7 bases). The V end lost 0 bases, the J end lost 7 bases, and 13 bases lay between the germline ends. This CDR3 contains 15 residues. The germline V gene encodes CDR1 SGHTA and CDR2 FQGNSA. The CDR3 loop is CASSLAGGPGNEQFF. CDR3 in DNA: TGTGCCAGCAGCTTAGCGGGGGGGCCAGGGAATGAGCAGTTCTTC.